This TCR beta chain was identified in a study of T cells in Graves' hyperthyroidism and ophthalmopathy. This clonotype was detected ten times or more. Its antigen remains unidentified. Hyperthyroidism patients were newly diagnosed, had disease duration under 2 months, and were aged 18 to 65 years. Clinical symptoms, serum thyroxine and TRAb, thyroid ultrasound and orbital computed tomography together formed the diagnostic basis. Before ophthalmopathy appeared, progressors gave blood at initial hyperthyroidism diagnosis. Study-level findings and limits: For ophthalmopathy, model prediction preceded onset by a median roughly 6.5 months.

TCR beta CDR3 region amplification was performed from RNA transcripts. In the first-round RT-PCR of the TCR CDR3, the HTBI primer set was used. TCRdb ran MiXCR on the multiplex PCR reads and lists one entry per CDR3 protein. The sample lists 550,000 to 650,000 distinct CDR3 sequences, approximately 15% occurring once. V lost 7 bases and J lost 0, with 16 bases in between. CDR3 length equals 16 residues. CDR1 and CDR2 (germline): MNHNS, SASEGT. The rearrangement uses TRBV6-1 and TRBJ1-5, with unresolved D. The sequenced sample was blood. This receptor was taken from a woman in her thirties with Graves' hyperthyroidism that later progressed to Graves' ophthalmopathy. This chain's CDR3 is CASNREGAYSNQPQHF. The CDR3 DNA reads TGTGCCAGCAATCGAGAGGGTGCCTATAGCAATCAGCCCCAGCATTTT.